One sample yielded the 17 T cell receptor beta chains listed below, sequenced in a study of cytomegalovirus exposure and HLA in healthy donors. A multiplex PCR was run with 60 Vbeta primers and 13 Jbeta primers. TCRdb's copy holds only in-frame clones and misses some; the assay was immunoSEQ multiplex PCR. This sample has 100,000 to 150,000 clones, with roughly 70% found just once. The sequencing input was PBMCs. These receptors came from a man aged 35 to 55 in good health and CMV-seropositive.

The rearrangement links TRBV5-1 to TRBJ2-7; 9 positions agree with TRBD1. The trim removed 0 bases at V and 6 bases at J, leaving 7 bases unmatched. Germline assignment: CDR1 SGHRS and CDR2 YFSETQ. CDR3 length: 15 residues. The chain's CDR3 is CASSLDGTGLREQYF. The CDR3 region has the DNA TGCGCCAGCAGCTTGGACGGGACAGGGCTTCGCGAGCAGTACTTC.

The V gene is TRBV7-9, the J gene TRBJ2-5, with D unclear. CDR3 size: 14 residues. The germline V and J ends were trimmed by 1 base and 4 bases, with 10 bases remaining between them. Germline V CDR1 and CDR2: SEHNR, FQNEAQ (reference sequence). The CDR3 DNA follows: TGTGCCAGCAGCTTAGTCGACTCGAGAGAGACCCAGTACTTC. Protein sequence: CASSLVDSRETQYF.

This clone has just one count. J is TRBJ1-2 and V is TRBV6-1, with unresolved D. The CDR3 is made up of 11 amino acids. V was trimmed by 8 bases and J by 3 bases, leaving 7 bases between them. Germline V gives CDR1 MNHNS, CDR2 SASEGT. In DNA form, the CDR3 reads TGTGCCAGCCGCCGCGACTATGGCTACACCTTC. This sequence encodes CASRRDYGYTF.

The chain employs TRBV28 and TRBJ2-7; D remains ambiguous. The CDR3 contains 12 residues. Germline V gene data show CDR1 as MDHEN and CDR2 as SYDVKM. Trimming took 8 bases from V and 3 from J, leaving 11 bases between them. The CDR3 protein is CASFHSSYEQYF. The CDR3 DNA reads as TGTGCCAGCTTCCACAGCAGCTACGAGCAGTACTTC.

The gene calls are TRBV4-1 and TRBJ2-1, with D possibly matching TRBD2 (6 bases). V dropped 0 bases and J dropped 5 bases, with 14 bases sitting between them. The CDR3 is made up of 16 amino acids. Germline CDR1 reads MGHRA; CDR2 reads YSYEKL. The CDR3 nucleotides read TGCGCCAGCAGCCAAGATTCTAGCGCCCTAAACAATGAGCAGTTCTTC. Protein: CASSQDSSALNNEQFF.

The DNA of the CDR3 is TGTGCCAGCAAGGGGACTAGCGGTCCGGTCGAGCAGTACTTC. This gives the protein CASKGTSGPVEQYF. V is TRBV2 and J is TRBJ2-7; TRBD2 matches 11 bases. The germline V gene has CDR1 SNHLY and CDR2 FYNNEI. The ends lost 7 bases at V and 6 bases at J; junction bases unmatched: 8. CDR3 length: 14 amino acids.

The chain carries TRBV6-5 and TRBJ1-6; D unresolved. The CDR3 has 15 amino acids. The ends were cut back, 7 bases at V and 7 bases at J, with 17 bases in the middle. The germline V gene has CDR1 MNHEY and CDR2 SVGAGI. CDR3 in amino acids: CASILDGLGNSPLHF. The CDR3, as DNA: TGTGCCAGCATCCTAGACGGTTTAGGAAATTCACCCCTCCACTTT.

This chain links TRBV4-1 with TRBJ2-5, with 7 positions matching TRBD2. V lost 2 bases and J lost 2; bases outside the gene matches: 5. The CDR3 consists of 15 residues. Germline CDR1 reads MGHRA; CDR2 reads YSYEKL. The CDR3 DNA follows: TGCGCCAGCAGCCAATCGCGGGGGTTTCAAGAGACCCAGTACTTC. It is translated as CASSQSRGFQETQYF.

This chain connects TRBV7-3 to TRBJ2-5; D call uncertain. Germline CDR1 SGHTA, CDR2 FQGTGA. This CDR3 has 14 residues. Trimming took off 2 bases at V and 3 bases at J, with 10 bases between the two ends. The CDR3 protein is CASSLVPGKETQYF. The CDR3 DNA follows: TGTGCCAGCAGCTTAGTCCCAGGAAAAGAGACCCAGTACTTC.

This clone was observed once. The chain couples TRBV27 to TRBJ2-2, with D perhaps matching TRBD1 (6 bases). The CDR3 loop spans 14 amino acids. The germline V gene has CDR1 MNHEY and CDR2 SMNVEV (reference sequence). Between the trimmed V and J ends, which lost 4 bases and 3 bases, there was a span of 9 bases. DNA for the CDR3: TGTGCCAGCAGTTGGGGGCGCTACACCGGGGAGCTGTTTTTT. It translates to CASSWGRYTGELFF.

This chain connects TRBV6-1 to TRBJ1-4; D possibly corresponds to TRBD1 (5 bases). CDR1 MNHNS and CDR2 SASEGT come from the germline V gene. The length of the CDR3 is 13 residues. V shed 1 base and J shed 9 bases, with 9 bases lying between them. The CDR3 here is CASSEDRMKKLFF. CDR3 coding DNA: TGTGCCAGCAGTGAAGACAGGATGAAAAAACTGTTTTTT.

The rearrangement uses TRBV27 and TRBJ2-3, with TRBD2 matching 7 bases. This CDR3 spans 15 amino acids. CDR1 and CDR2 from the germline V gene are MNHEY and SMNVEV (reference sequence). Trimming cost V 4 bases and J 2 bases; bases outside gene matches: 6. The CDR3 region has the DNA TGTGCCAGCAGTTGGGGACGGGGGGTCACAGATACGCAGTATTTT. This encodes CASSWGRGVTDTQYF.

The chain uses TRBV18 and TRBJ2-5; tentative D call: TRBD1 (5 bases). The CDR3 consists of 14 residues. Germline V gives CDR1 KGHSH, CDR2 LQKENI. V gave up 6 bases and J gave up 3 bases, with 14 bases separating them. The CDR3 DNA reads TGTGCCAGCTCCTCAGGACACGTAGAAGAGACCCAGTACTTC. It yields the protein CASSSGHVEETQYF.

This sequence joins TRBV11-2 and TRBJ2-1; D might be TRBD2 (6 bases). CDR1 and CDR2 from the germline V gene are SGHAT and FQNNGV. This CDR3 contains 19 residues. V was shortened by 1 base and J by 4 bases, with 23 bases between the two germline ends. For the CDR3, the DNA is TGTGCCAGCAGCTTAGTCTCCCTAGCGCCCAGCGGGCTATACAATGAGCAGTTCTTC. Protein: CASSLVSLAPSGLYNEQFF.

This clone was seen once. The chain recombines TRBV27 with TRBJ2-7, with D tentatively TRBD2 (8 bases). Germline CDR1 and CDR2: MNHEY and SMNVEV (reference sequence). CDR3 length: 19 amino acids. The germline V and J ends were trimmed by 2 bases and 7 bases, with 30 bases remaining between them. CDR3: CASSLKPWGAGDRATEQYF. The DNA for the CDR3 is TGTGCCAGCAGTTTAAAACCCTGGGGAGCGGGAGACAGGGCTACGGAGCAGTACTTC.

This clone was recorded once. The genes are TRBV5-1 and TRBJ2-3; TRBD1 aligns across 8 bases. Germline CDR1 SGHRS, CDR2 YFSETQ. J lost 3 bases, V lost 0 bases, and 3 bases had no gene match. This CDR3 contains 15 residues. In DNA, the CDR3 is TGCGCCAGCAGCTTGGAGGACAGGGCTACAGATACGCAGTATTTT. Translation: CASSLEDRATDTQYF. Complete variable domain (other parts from reference TRBV5-1 and TRBJ2-3): KAGVTQTPRYLIKTRGQQVTLSCSPISGHRSVSWYQQTPGQGLQFLFEYFSETQRNKGNFPGRFSGRQFSNSRSEMNVSTLELGDSALYLCASSLEDRATDTQYFGPGTRLTVL.

The CDR3 DNA is TGTGCCAGCAGCATTTACAGGGGTAGGTTTAGAAATGAGCAGTTCTTC. Translating gives CASSIYRGRFRNEQFF. V usage is TRBV7-2 and J usage is TRBJ2-1; 7 positions agree with TRBD1. The CDR3 is 16 amino acids. The trim removed 5 bases at V and 7 bases at J, leaving 14 bases unmatched. Germline-derived CDR1 and CDR2 are SGHTA and FQGNSA.